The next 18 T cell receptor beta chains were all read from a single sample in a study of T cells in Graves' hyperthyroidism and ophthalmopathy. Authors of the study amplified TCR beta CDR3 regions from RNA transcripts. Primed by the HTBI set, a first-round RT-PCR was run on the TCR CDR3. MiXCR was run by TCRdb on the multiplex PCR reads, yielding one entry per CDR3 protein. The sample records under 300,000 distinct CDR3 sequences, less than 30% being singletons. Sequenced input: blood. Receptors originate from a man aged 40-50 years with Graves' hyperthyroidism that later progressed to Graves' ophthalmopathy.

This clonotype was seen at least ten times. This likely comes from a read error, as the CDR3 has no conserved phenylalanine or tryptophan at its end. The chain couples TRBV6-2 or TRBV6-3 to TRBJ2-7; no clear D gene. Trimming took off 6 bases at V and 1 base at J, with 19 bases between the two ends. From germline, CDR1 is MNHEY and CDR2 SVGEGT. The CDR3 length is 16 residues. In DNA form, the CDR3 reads TGTGCCAGCAGATCAAGGACGGACGGAACTTCCTACGAGCAGTACCTC. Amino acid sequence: CASRSRTDGTSYEQYL.

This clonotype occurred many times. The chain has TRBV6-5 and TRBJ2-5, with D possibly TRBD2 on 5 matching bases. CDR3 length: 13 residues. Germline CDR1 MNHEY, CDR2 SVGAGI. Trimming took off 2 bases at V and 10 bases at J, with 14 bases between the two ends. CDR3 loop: CASSYGQPGDQYF. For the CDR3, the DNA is TGTGCCAGCAGTTACGGGCAACCCGGGGACCAGTACTTC.

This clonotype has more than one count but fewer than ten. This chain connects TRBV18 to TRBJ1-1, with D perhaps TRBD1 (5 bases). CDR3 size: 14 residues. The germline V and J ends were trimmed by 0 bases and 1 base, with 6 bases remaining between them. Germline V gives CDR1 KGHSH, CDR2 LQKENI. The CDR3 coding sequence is TGTGCCAGCTCACCACCGGACAAGAACACTGAAGCTTTCTTT. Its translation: CASSPPDKNTEAFF.

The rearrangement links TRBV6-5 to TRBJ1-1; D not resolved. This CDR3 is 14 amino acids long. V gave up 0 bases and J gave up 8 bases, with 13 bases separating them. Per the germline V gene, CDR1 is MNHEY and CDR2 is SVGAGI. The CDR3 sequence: CASSYSSGVVEAFF. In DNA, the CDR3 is TGTGCCAGCAGTTACTCGAGCGGGGTGGTCGAAGCTTTCTTT.

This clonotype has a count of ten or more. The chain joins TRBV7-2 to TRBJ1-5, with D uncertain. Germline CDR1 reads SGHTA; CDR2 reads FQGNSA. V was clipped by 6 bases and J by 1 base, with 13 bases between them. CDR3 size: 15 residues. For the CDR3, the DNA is TGTGCCAGCAGTCGGCCTGGAGGAAGCAATCAGCCCCAGCATTTT. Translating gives CASSRPGGSNQPQHF.

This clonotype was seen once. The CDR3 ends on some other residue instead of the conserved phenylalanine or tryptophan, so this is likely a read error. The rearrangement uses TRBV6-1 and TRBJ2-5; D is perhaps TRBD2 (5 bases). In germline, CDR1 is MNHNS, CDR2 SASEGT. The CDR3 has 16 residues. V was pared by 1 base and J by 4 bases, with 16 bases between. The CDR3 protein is CASSEGAVRIGETQYL. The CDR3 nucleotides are TGTGCCAGCAGTGAAGGAGCGGTCCGAATAGGAGAGACCCAGTACCTC.

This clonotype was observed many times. The CDR3 here is CATSDGHHYEQYF. The CDR3, as DNA: TGTGCCACCAGTGATGGACACCACTACGAGCAGTACTTC. The V gene is TRBV24-1, the J gene TRBJ2-7; TRBD1 might be the D (5 bases). The CDR3 loop spans 13 amino acids. Trimming stripped 3 bases from V and 3 bases from J, with 8 bases between. CDR1 and CDR2 from the germline V gene are KGHDR and SFDVKD.

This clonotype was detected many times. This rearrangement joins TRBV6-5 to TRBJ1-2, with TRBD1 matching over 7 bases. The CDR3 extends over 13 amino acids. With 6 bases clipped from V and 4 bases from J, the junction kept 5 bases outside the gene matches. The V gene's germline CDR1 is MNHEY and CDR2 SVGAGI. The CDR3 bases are TGTGCCAGCAGATACGGGACAGCCTATGGCTACACCTTC. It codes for CASRYGTAYGYTF.

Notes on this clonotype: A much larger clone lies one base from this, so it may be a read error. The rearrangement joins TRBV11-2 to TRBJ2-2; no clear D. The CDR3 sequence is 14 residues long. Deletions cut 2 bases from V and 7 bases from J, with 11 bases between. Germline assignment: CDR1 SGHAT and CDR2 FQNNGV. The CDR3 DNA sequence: TGTGCCAGCAGCTTACGAGAGTCGAGCGGGGAGCTGTTTTTT. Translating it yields CASSLRESSGELFF.

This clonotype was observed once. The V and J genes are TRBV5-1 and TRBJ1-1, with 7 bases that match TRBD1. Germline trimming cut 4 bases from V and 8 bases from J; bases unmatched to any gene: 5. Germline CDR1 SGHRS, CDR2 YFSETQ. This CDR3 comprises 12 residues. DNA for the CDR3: TGCGCCAGCAGCACAGACAGGGACGAAGCTTTCTTT. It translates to CASSTDRDEAFF.

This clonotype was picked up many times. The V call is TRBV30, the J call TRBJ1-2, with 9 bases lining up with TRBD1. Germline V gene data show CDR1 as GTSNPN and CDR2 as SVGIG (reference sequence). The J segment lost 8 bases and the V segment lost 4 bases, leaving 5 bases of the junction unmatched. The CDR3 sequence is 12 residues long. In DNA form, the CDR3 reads TGTGCCTGGAACAGGGGGCTTAGGGGCTACACCTTC. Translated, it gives CAWNRGLRGYTF.

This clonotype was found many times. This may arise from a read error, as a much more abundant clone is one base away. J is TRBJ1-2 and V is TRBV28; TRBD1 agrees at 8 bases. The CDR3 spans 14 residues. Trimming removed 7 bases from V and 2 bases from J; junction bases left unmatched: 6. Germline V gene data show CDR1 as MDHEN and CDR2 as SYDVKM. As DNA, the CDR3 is TGTGCCAGCAATTCACAGGGGGGGAACTATGGCTACACCTTC. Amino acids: CASNSQGGNYGYTF.

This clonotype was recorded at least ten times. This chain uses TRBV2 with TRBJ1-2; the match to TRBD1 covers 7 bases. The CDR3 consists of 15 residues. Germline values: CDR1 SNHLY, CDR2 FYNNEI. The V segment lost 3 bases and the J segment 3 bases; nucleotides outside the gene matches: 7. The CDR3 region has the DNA TGTGCCAGCAGTGACGGGAGGGGGCGGGACTATGGCTACACCTTC. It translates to CASSDGRGRDYGYTF.

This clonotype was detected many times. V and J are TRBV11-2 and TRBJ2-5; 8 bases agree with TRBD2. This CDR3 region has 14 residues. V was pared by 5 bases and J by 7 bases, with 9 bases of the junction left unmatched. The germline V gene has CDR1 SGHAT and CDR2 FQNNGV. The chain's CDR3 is CASSHSGGLGTQYF. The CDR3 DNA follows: TGTGCCAGCAGCCATTCGGGAGGGTTGGGGACCCAGTACTTC.

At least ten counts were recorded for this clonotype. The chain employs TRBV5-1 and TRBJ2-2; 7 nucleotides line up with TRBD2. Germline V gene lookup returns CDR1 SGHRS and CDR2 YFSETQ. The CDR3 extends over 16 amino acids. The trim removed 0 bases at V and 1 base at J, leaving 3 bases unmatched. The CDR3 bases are TGCGCCAGCAGCTTGGTGGGACTAAGGAACACCGGGGAGCTGTTTTTT. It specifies CASSLVGLRNTGELFF.

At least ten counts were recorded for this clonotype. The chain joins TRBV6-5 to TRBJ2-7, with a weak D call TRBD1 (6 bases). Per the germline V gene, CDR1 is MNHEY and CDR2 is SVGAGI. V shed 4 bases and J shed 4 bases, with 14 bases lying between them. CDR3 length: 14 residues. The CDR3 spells CASSLTGMEYEQYF. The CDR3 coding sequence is TGTGCCAGCAGTTTAACAGGGATGGAATACGAGCAGTACTTC.

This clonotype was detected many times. The CDR3 bases are TGTGCCATCCGAGGGCTTGCGCTGAACTATGGCTACACCTTC. The encoded protein is CAIRGLALNYGYTF. This chain joins TRBV10-3 and TRBJ1-2; D remains ambiguous. The CDR3 runs to 14 residues. Trimming pared 8 bases from V and 2 bases from J, leaving 15 bases between. The germline V gene encodes CDR1 ENHRY and CDR2 SYGVKD.

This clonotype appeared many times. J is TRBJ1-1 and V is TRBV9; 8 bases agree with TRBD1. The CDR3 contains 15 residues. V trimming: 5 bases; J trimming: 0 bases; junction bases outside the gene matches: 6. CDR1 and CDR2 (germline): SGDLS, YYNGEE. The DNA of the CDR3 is TGTGCCAGCAGGGGAGGACAGGGCTTGAACACTGAAGCTTTCTTT. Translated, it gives CASRGGQGLNTEAFF.